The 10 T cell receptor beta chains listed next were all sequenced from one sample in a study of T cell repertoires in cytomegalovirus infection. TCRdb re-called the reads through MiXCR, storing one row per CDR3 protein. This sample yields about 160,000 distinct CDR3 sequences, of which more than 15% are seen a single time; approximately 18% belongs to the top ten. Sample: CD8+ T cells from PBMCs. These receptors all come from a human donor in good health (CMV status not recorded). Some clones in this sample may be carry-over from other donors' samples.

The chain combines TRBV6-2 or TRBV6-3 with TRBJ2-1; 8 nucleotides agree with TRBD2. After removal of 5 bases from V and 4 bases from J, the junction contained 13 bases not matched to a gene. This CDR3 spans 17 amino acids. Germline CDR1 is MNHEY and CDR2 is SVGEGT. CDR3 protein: CASSRGWTSRRYNEQFF. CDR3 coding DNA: TGTGCCAGCAGTCGGGGATGGACTAGCAGGAGATACAATGAGCAGTTCTTC.

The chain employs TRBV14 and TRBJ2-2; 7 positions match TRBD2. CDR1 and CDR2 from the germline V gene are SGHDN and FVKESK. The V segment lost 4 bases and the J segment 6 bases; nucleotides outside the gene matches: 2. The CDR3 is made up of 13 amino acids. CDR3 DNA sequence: TGTGCCAGCAGCCGCGGGAGAGCCGGGGAGCTGTTTTTT. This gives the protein CASSRGRAGELFF.

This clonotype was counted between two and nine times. The CDR3, as DNA: TGTGCCAGCAGTTACCTAGCGGGAGAGGTTGAGCAGTTCTTC. Translated, it gives CASSYLAGEVEQFF. The chain recombines TRBV12-3 or TRBV12-4 with TRBJ2-1; 10 bases are shared with TRBD2. Trimming took 4 bases from V and 9 from J; bases not matched to a gene: 6. The CDR3 consists of 14 residues.

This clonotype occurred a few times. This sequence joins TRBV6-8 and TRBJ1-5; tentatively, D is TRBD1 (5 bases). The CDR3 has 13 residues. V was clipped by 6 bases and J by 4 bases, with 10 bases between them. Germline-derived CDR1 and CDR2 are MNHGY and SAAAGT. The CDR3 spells CASRDGQNQPQHF. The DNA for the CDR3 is TGTGCCAGCAGGGACGGACAAAATCAGCCCCAGCATTTT.

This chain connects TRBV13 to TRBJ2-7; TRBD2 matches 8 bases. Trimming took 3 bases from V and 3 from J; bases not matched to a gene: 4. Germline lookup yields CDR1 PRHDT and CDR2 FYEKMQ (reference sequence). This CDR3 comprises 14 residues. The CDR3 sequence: CASSFRGGRYEQYF. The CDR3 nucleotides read TGTGCCAGCAGCTTCCGGGGGGGCCGCTACGAGCAGTACTTC.

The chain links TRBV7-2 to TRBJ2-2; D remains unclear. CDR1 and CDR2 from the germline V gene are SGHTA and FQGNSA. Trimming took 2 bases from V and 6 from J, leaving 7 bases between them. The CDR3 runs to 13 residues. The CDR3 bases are TGTGCCAGCAGCTTAAACCTCGCCGGGGAGCTGTTTTTT. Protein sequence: CASSLNLAGELFF.

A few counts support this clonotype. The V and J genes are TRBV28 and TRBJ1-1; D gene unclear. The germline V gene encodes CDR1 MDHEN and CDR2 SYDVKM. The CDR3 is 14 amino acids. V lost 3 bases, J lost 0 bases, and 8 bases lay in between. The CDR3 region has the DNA TGTGCCAGCAGTTTTACGGGCATGAACACTGAAGCTTTCTTT. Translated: CASSFTGMNTEAFF.

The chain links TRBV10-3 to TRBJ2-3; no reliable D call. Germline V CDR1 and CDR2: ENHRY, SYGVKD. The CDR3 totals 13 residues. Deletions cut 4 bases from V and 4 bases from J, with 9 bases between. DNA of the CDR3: TGTGCCATCAGTGTAGGGCTAGCAGATACGCAGTATTTT. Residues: CAISVGLADTQYF.

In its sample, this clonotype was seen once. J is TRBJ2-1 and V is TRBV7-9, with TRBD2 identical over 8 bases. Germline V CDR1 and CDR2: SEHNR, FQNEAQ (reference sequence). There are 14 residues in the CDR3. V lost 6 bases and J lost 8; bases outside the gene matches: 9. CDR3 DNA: TGTGCCAGCAGGGTTGGCGGGGGGTTTGATGAGCAGTTCTTC. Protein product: CASRVGGGFDEQFF. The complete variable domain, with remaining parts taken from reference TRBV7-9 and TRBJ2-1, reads DTGVSQNPRHKITKRGQNVTFRCDPISEHNRLYWYRQTLGQGPEFLTYFQNEAQLEKSRLLSDRFSAERPKGSFSTLEIQRTEQGDSAMYLCASRVGGGFDEQFFGPGTRLTVL.

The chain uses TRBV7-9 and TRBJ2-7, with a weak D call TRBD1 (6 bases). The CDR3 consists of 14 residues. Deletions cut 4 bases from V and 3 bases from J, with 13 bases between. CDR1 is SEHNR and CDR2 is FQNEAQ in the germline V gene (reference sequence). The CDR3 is CASSSRTVDYEQYF. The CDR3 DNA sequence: TGTGCCAGCAGCTCTAGGACAGTCGACTACGAGCAGTACTTC.